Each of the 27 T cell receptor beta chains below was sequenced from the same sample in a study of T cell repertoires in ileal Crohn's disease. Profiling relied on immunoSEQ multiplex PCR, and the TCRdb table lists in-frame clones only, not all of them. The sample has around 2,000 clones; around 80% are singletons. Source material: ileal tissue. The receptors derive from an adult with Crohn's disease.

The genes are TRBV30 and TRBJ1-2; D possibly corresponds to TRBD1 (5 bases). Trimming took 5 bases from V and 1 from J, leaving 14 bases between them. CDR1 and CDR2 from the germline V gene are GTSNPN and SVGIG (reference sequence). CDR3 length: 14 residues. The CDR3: CAWGGASYNYGYTF. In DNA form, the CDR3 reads TGTGCCTGGGGTGGGGCCTCTTATAACTATGGCTACACCTTC.

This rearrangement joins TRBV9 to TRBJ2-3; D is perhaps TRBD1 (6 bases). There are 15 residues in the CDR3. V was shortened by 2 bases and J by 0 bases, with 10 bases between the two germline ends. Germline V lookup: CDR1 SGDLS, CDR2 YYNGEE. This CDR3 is CASSVSGQSTDTQYF. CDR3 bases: TGTGCCAGCAGCGTCTCCGGACAGAGCACAGATACGCAGTATTTT. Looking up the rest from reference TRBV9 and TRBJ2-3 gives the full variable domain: DSGVTQTPKHLITATGQRVTLRCSPRSGDLSVYWYQQSLDQGLQFLIQYYNGEERAKGNILERFSAQQFPDLHSELNLSSLELGDSALYFCASSVSGQSTDTQYFGPGTRLTVL.

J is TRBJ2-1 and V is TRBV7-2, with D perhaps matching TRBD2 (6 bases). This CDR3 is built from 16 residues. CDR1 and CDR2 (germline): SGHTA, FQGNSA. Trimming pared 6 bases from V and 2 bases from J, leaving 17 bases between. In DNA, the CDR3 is TGTGCCAGCAGGAAATGGGAGGCCCCAGCCTACAATGAGCAGTTCTTC. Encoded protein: CASRKWEAPAYNEQFF.

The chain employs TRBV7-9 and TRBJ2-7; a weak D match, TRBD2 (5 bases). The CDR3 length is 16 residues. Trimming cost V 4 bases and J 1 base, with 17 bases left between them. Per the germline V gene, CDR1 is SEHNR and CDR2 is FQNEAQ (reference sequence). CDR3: CASSSYGLSVSYEQYF. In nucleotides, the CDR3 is TGTGCCAGCAGCTCTTATGGACTCTCCGTTTCCTACGAGCAGTACTTC.

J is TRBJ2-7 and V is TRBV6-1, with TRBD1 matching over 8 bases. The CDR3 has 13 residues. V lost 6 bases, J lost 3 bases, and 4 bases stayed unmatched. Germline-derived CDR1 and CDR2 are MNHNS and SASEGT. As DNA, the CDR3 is TGTGCCAGCAGCAGGGGGCCTGTCTACGAGCAGTACTTC. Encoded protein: CASSRGPVYEQYF.

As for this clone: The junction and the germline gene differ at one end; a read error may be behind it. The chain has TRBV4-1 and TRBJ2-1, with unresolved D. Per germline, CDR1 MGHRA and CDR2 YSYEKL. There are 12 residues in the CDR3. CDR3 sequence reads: CASSHVYSEQFF. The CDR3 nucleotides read TGCGCCAGCAGCCATGTCTACAGTGAGCAGTTCTTC.

This CDR3 is CASSYGRFNQPQHF. The DNA of the CDR3 is TGTGCCAGCAGTTATGGCAGGTTCAATCAGCCCCAGCATTTT. V gene TRBV28 combines with J gene TRBJ1-5; no clear D. CDR3 size: 14 residues. V was shortened by 4 bases and J by 3 bases, with 10 bases between the two germline ends. CDR1 is MDHEN and CDR2 is SYDVKM in the germline V gene.

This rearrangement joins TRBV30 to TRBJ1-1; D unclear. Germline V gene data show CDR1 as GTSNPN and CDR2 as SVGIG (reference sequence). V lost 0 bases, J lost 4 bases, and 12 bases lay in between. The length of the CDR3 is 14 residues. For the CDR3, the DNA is TGTGCCTGGAGTGTACTATTCTGGGTCACTGAAGCTTTCTTT. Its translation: CAWSVLFWVTEAFF.

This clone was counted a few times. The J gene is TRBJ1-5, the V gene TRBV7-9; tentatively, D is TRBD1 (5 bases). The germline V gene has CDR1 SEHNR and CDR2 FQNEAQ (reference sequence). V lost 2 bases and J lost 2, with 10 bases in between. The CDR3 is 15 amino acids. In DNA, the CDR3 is TGTGCCAGCAGCTTACTAGGGGTGGGCAATCAGCCCCAGCATTTT. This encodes CASSLLGVGNQPQHF.

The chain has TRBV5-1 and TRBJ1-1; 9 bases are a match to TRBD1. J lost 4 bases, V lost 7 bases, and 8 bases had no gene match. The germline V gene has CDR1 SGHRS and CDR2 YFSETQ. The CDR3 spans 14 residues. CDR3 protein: CASGRGQGFTEAFF. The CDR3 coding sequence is TGCGCCAGCGGGCGGGGACAGGGTTTCACTGAAGCTTTCTTT.

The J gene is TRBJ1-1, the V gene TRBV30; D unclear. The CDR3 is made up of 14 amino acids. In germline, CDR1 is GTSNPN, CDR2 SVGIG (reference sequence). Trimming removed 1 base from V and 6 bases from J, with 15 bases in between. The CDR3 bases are TGTGCCTGGAGTGGCCGAGGGTGGGAGCCTGAAGCTTTCTTT. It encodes CAWSGRGWEPEAFF.

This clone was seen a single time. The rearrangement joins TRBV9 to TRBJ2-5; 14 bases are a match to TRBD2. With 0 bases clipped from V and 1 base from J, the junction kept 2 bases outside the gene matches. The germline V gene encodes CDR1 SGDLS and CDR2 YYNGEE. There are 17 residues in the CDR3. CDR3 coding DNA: TGTGCCAGCAGCGTAGGGACTAGCGGGGGGCTCCAAGAGACCCAGTACTTC. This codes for CASSVGTSGGLQETQYF. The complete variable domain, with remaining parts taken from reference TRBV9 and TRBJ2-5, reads DSGVTQTPKHLITATGQRVTLRCSPRSGDLSVYWYQQSLDQGLQFLIQYYNGEERAKGNILERFSAQQFPDLHSELNLSSLELGDSALYFCASSVGTSGGLQETQYFGPGTRLLVL.

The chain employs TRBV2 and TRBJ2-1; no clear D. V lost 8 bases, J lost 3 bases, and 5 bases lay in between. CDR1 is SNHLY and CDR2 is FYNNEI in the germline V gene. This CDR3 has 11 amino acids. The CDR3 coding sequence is TGTGCCAGCCAGAACTACAATGAGCAGTTCTTC. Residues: CASQNYNEQFF.

The CDR3, as DNA: TGTGCCAGCAGTTACACCCGGGGGGCTGGCTATGGCTACACCTTC. Residues: CASSYTRGAGYGYTF. J is TRBJ1-2 and V is TRBV6-5; the D gene is possibly TRBD1 (6 bases). The germline V and J ends were trimmed by 2 bases and 4 bases, with 14 bases remaining between them. This CDR3 is built from 15 residues. Germline values: CDR1 MNHEY, CDR2 SVGAGI.

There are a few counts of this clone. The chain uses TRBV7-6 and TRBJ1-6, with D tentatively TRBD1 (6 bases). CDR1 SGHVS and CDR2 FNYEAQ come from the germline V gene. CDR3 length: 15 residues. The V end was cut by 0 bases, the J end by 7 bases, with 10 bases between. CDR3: CASSLAGGGNSPLHF. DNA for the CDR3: TGTGCCAGCAGCTTAGCGGGGGGGGGCAATTCACCCCTCCACTTT.

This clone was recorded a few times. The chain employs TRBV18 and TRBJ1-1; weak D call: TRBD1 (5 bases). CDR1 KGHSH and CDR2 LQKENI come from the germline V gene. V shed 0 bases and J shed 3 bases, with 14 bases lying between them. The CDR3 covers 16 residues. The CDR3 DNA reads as TGTGCCAGCTCACCACCTCAAGCAGGGATTCACACTGAAGCTTTCTTT. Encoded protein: CASSPPQAGIHTEAFF.

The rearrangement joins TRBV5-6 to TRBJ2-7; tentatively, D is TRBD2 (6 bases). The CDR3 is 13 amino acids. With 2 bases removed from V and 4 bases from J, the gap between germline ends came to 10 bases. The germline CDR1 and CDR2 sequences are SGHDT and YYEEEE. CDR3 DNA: TGTGCCAGCAGCTTACCCGGGACTTACGAGCAGTACTTC. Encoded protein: CASSLPGTYEQYF.

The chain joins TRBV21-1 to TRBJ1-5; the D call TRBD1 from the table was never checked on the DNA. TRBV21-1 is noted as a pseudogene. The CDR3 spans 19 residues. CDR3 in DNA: TGTGCCAGCAGCAAAAAAGAGGGAGACAGGCTAGACGGCAATCAGCCCCAGCATTTT. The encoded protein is CASSKKEGDRLDGNQPQHF.

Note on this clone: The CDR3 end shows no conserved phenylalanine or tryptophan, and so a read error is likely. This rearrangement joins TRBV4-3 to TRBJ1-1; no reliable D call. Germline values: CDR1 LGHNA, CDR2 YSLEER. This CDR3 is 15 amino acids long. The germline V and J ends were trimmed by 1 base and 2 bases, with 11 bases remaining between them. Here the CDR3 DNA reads TGCGCCAGCAGCCAAGTAGGAGATTTAAACACTGAAGCTTTCCTT. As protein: CASSQVGDLNTEAFL.

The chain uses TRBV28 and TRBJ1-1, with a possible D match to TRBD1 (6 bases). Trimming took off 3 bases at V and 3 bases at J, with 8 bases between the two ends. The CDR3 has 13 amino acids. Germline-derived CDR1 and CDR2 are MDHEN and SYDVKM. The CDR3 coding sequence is TGTGCCAGCAGTTTGTACAGGGACACTGAAGCTTTCTTT. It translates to CASSLYRDTEAFF. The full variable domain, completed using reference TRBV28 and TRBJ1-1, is DVKVTQSSRYLVKRTGEKVFLECVQDMDHENMFWYRQDPGLGLRLIYFSYDVKMKEKGDIPEGYSVSREKKERFSLILESASTNQTSMYLCASSLYRDTEAFFGQGTRLTVV.

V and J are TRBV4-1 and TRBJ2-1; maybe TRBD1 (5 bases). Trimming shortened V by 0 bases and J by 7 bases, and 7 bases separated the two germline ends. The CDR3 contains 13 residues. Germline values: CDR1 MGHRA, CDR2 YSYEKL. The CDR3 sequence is CASSQDRVNEQFF. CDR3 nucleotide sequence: TGCGCCAGCAGCCAAGACAGGGTGAATGAGCAGTTCTTC.

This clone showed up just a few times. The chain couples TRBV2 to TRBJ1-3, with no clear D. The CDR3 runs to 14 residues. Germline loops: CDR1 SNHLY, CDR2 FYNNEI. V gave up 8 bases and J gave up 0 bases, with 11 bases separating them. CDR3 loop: CASCRLSSGNTIYF. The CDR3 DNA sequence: TGTGCCAGCTGTCGACTAAGCTCTGGAAACACCATATATTTT. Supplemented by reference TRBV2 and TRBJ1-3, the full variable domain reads EPEVTQTPSHQVTQMGQEVILRCVPISNHLYFYWYRQILGQKVEFLVSFYNNEISEKSEIFDDQFSVERPDGSNFTLKIRSTKLEDSAMYFCASCRLSSGNTIYFGEGSWLTVV.

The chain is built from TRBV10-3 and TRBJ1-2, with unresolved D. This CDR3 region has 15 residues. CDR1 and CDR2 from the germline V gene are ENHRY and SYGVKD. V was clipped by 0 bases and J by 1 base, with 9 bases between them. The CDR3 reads CAISESYVSNYGYTF. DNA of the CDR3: TGTGCCATCAGTGAGTCTTACGTCAGTAACTATGGCTACACCTTC.

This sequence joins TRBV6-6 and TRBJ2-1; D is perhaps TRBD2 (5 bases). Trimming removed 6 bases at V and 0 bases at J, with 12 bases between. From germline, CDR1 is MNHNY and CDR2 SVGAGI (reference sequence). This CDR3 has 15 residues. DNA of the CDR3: TGTGCCAGCAGCCAGGACTCCTCCTCCTACAATGAGCAGTTCTTC. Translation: CASSQDSSSYNEQFF.

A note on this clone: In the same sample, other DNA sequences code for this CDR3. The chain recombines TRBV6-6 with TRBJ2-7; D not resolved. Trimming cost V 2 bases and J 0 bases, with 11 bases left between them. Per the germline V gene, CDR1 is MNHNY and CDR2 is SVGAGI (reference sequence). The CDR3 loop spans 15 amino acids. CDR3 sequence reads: CASSYLAGSSYEQYF. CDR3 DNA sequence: TGTGCCAGCAGTTACCTGGCAGGAAGCTCCTACGAGCAGTACTTC.

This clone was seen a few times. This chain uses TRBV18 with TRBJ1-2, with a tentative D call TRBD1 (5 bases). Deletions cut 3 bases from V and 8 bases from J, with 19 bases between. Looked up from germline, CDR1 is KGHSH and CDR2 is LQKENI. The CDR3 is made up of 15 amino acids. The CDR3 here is CASSPSRGEGGGYTF. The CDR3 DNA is TGTGCCAGCTCACCGTCCCGGGGGGAGGGCGGCGGCTACACCTTC.

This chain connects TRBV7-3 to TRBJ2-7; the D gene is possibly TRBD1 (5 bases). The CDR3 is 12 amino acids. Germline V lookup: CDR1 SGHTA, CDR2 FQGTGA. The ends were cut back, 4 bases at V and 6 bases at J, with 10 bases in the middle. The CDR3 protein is CASSSLGVEQYF. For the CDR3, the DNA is TGTGCCAGCAGCTCCTTAGGGGTCGAGCAGTACTTC.